This T cell receptor beta chain was recovered during a study of tumor-infiltrating lymphocytes in primary liver carcinoma (dated by TCRdb to the late 2010s). Background for the entire study: The five patients, three men and two women aged 30 to 69 years, had hepatocellular carcinoma (four) or combined HCC and intrahepatic cholangiocarcinoma (one). The five patients had tumors of stage T1-T3 N0M0, with maximum diameters ranging from roughly 4.2 to 10 cm. Each sample produced about 3.65 to 7.5 million productive TCRbeta reads, and read depth showed no significant difference between tissue types. Across five regions of each liver tumor, along with adjacent normal tissue and blood, the study brought together TCRbeta repertoire sequencing, expression microarrays and whole-exome sequencing. A total of around 35 specimens from 5 patients, comprising some 25 tumor regions, 5 adjacent noncancerous liver tissues and 5 peripheral blood samples, were covered by TCRbeta repertoire sequencing. The 20 to 30 tumor region samples were profiled with Agilent mRNA microarrays so that TCRbeta repertoire diversity could be related to the local molecular phenotype. Reproducibility between technical replicate repertoires was high, with correlation coefficients above 0.95 and mean shared-clone rates about 0.9. Findings and caveats that apply to the study as a whole: Repertoire overlap was found to be higher between tumor regions (mean around 36%) than between tumor-adjacent (approximately 17%) or tumor-blood (about 14%) pairs, consistent with antigen-driven expansion. Comparison of CD4+ and CD8+ T cell repertoires was precluded by the use of bulk unsorted samples. The top 250 clones made up a significantly larger repertoire fraction in tumors than in blood (p = 0.039). Only about 7.5-24% of top clones were found in all five regions of a tumor, suggesting spatial heterogeneity of tumor-infiltrating T cells. With just five or six patients in the study, the authors point out that the findings should be validated in a larger study. Because sequencing covered only the TCR beta chain and unpaired alpha chains were not captured, true repertoire diversity is likely underestimated.

With respect to this clonotype: The specificity of this receptor is unknown. This could be a read error, since a much larger clone is one nucleotide away.

CDR1 SNHLY and CDR2 FYNNEI were looked up in the germline V gene. Spanning cysteine to phenylalanine, the CDR3 consists of 13 amino acids. Only the CDR3 DNA is retained, 39 bases long and in frame from the first base. Using a constant-region primer and ProtoScript II reverse transcriptase, TCRbeta-specific cDNA was reverse-transcribed from roughly 460 ng total RNA. TCRbeta libraries were built with three nested multiplex PCR rounds, a slightly modified ARM-PCR procedure. Each of the first two PCR rounds ran for around 10 cycles using multiplex TRBV1-TRBV30 forward primers together with a Cbeta reverse primer. Sample barcodes and Illumina adapters were added in a final 25-cycle PCR using Deep VentR polymerase. Amplicons of 200-500 bp were gel-purified with a QIAquick gel extraction kit before sequencing. TCRbeta amplicons were sequenced on an Illumina HiSeq 2500 with 250-bp paired-end reads. The published analysis was carried out like this. Trimmomatic v0.33 was used to quality-trim the reads, and FLASH v1.2.11 was used to merge paired reads so that full CDR3 sequences could be recovered. V, D and J germline segments were assigned to the rearranged TCRbeta sequences using MiGEC v1.2.1b. Clonotype statistics, along with Shannon-Wiener diversity indices, were calculated using VDJtools v1.0.0. Except for diversity analysis, only each sample's 250 most abundant clonotypes were used in subsequent analyses to reduce sampling bias. TCRdb cleaned the public reads at Q25 with fastp, built clones with MiXCR and kept in-frame beta chains. Each entry is one CDR3 protein sequence, shown with its most common DNA and genes. The V and J calls come from TCRdb's annotation, not from the publication. The sample table shows 25,000 to 35,000 distinct CDR3 sequences, and about 71% are seen once. About 30% of the sample comes from the top ten.

Without any cell sorting, total RNA and DNA were extracted together from about 20-30 mg of bulk tissue using the AllPrep DNA/RNA mini kit. Surgical resection was performed in China between late 2015 and early 2016 on four or five patients with histopathologically diagnosed primary liver carcinoma. Patients had chronic HBV infection and were treatment-naive at sampling. Each tumor was sampled at five spatially separated regions: the tumor centre plus the superior, inferior, left-lateral and right-lateral poles. According to histology, viable tumor cells made up more than 85% of every tumor sample. Pieces of fresh tumor and adjacent tissue were cut in half, with one half kept in RNAlater at -80 degrees C and the other half sent for histology.

The source of this sequence is a woman under 40 with primary liver carcinoma and hepatitis B virus infection. Recombination joined TRBV2 with TRBJ2-1; too little of a D gene remains to name it. The sequenced sample was liver tumor tissue from sampling region 3. The intended sense of this specimen's cell subset or site label: tumor region T3, left-lateral pole. The DNA sequence follows: TGTGCCAGGAGTGGTGAGTCTGGGAATGAGCAGTTCTTC. This gives the protein CARSGESGNEQFF.